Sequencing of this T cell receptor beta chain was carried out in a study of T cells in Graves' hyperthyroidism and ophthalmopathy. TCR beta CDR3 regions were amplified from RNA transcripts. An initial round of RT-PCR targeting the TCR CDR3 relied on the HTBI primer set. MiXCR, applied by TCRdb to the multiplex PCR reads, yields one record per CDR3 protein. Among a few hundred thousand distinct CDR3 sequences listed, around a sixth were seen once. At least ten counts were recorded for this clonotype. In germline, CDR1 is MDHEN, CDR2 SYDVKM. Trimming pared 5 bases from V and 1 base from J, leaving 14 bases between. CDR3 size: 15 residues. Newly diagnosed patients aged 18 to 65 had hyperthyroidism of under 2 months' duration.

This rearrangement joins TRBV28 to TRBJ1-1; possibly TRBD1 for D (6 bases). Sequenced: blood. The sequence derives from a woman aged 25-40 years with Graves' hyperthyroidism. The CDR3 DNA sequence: TGTGCCAGCAGTCCCGGAGGAGGGGGGAACACTGAAGCTTTCTTT. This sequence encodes CASSPGGGGNTEAFF.